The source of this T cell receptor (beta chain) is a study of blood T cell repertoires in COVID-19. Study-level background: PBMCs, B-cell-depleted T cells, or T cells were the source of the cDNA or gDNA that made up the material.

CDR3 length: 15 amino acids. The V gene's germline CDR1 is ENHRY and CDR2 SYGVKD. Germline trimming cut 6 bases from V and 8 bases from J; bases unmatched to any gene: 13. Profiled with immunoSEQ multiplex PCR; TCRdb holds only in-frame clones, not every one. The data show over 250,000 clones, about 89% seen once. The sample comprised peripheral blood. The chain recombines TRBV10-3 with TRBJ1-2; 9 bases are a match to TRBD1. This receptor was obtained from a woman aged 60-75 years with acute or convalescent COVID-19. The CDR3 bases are TGTGCCATCAGCTCCTCGGACAGGGGTACGGAGGGCTACACCTTC. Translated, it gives CAISSSDRGTEGYTF.